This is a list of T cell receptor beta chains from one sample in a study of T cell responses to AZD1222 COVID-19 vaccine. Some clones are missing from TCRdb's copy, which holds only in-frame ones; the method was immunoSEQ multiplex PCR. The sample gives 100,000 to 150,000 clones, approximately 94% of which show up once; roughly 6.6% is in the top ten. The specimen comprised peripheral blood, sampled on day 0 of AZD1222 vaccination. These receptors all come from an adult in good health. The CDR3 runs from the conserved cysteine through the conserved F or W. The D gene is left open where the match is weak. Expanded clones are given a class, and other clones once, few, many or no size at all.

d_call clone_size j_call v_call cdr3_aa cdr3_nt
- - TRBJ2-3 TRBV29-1 CSVSMDHPDTQYF TGCAGCGTTTCTATGGACCACCCAGATACGCAGTATTTT
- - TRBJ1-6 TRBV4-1 CASSRGLMENSPLHF TGCGCCAGCAGTCGGGGGTTGATGGAGAATTCACCCCTCCACTTT
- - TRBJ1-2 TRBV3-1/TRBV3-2 CASSQDLRGYTF TGTGCCAGCAGCCAAGATTTGCGCGGCTACACCTTC
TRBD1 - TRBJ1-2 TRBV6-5 CASSQTGYYGYTF TGTGCCAGCAGCCAGACAGGGTACTATGGCTACACCTTC
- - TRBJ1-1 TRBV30 CAWKTNLNTEAFF TGTGCCTGGAAGACAAACTTGAACACTGAAGCTTTCTTT
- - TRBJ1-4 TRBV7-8 CASSLAGAGGEKLFF TGTGCCAGCAGCTTAGCAGGGGCCGGGGGTGAAAAACTGTTTTTT
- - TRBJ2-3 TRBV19 CASSITDTQYF TGTGCCAGTAGTATCACAGATACGCAGTATTTT
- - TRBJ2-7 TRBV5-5 CASSLRSFGRLTYEQYF TGTGCCAGCAGCTTGAGGTCCTTCGGCAGGTTGACCTACGAGCAGTACTTC
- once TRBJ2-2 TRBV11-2 CASSLWGSSSGELFF TGTGCCAGCAGCTTATGGGGGAGCTCCTCCGGGGAGCTGTTTTTT
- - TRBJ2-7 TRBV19 CASGSGASEQYF TGTGCCAGTGGTAGTGGGGCTAGCGAGCAGTACTTC
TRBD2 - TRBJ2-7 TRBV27 CASSGGGSGATYEQYF TGTGCCAGCAGTGGGGGTGGTAGCGGGGCCACTTACGAGCAGTACTTC
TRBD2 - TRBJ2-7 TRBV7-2 CASSSQTGLAPYEQYF TGTGCCAGCAGCTCCCAGACGGGACTAGCCCCCTACGAGCAGTACTTC
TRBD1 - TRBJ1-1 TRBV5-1 CASSPWTGEEAFF TGCGCCAGCAGCCCGTGGACAGGGGAGGAAGCTTTCTTT
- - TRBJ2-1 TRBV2 CASKKDTTGSNEQFF TGTGCCAGCAAGAAGGACACAACAGGGTCCAATGAGCAGTTCTTC
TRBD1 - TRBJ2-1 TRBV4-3 CASSQDWGQHNEQFF TGCGCCAGCAGCCAAGATTGGGGACAGCACAATGAGCAGTTCTTC
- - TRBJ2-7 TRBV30 CAWGRTATGVEQYF TGTGCCTGGGGGCGGACAGCCACCGGTGTGGAGCAGTACTTC
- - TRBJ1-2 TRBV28 CASSFSGGANGYTF TGTGCCAGCAGTTTTTCGGGGGGCGCGAATGGCTACACCTTC
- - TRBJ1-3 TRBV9 CASSSRGTDTIYF TGTGCCAGCAGCTCACGGGGGACGGACACCATATATTTT
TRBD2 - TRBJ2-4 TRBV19 CASSIIAGADIQYF TGTGCCAGTAGTATAATAGCGGGAGCGGACATTCAGTACTTC
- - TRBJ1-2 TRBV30 CALDKIYYGYTF TGTGCTTTGGACAAGATCTACTATGGCTACACCTTC
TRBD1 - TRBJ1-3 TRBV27 CASSPSGGQPGNTIYF TGTGCCAGCAGCCCCAGTGGGGGACAGCCAGGAAACACCATATATTTT
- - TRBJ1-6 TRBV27 CASSFPGKNSPLHF TGTGCCAGCAGTTTCCCAGGTAAAAATTCACCCCTCCACTTT